The clone carrying this T cell receptor (beta chain) was seen more than once but under ten times. Its antigen is still unknown. The CDR3 is 13 residues long. The germline V gene has CDR1 LNHDA and CDR2 SQIVND (reference sequence). Trimming left V 6 bases short and J 2 bases short, with 11 bases between. The record originates from a study of molecular identifiers for immune sequencing clone quantification. Sorting was used to obtain naive CD8 T cells (CD8+CD4-CCR7+CD45RA+). TCRdb passed the PCR reads through MiXCR, listing each CDR3 protein once. The repertoire includes about 630,000 distinct CDR3 sequences, approximately 24% of them detected once, and about 0.8% sits in the top ten. Findings and caveats of the study: Clonotypes surpassing 20 RNA copies contained over 98% of effector molecules, versus under 1% in naive cells.

V usage is TRBV19 and J usage is TRBJ2-7; D is possibly TRBD1 (5 bases). The sequence derives from a human donor in good health. Some libraries in this study had Jurkat cell RNA spiked in. The material sequenced was naive CD8+ T cells from blood, with Jurkat cell RNA spiked in. The subset is: FACS-sorted CD8+CD4-CCR7+CD45RA+ naive T cells. CDR3 in amino acids: CASSPGKTYEQYF. The CDR3 bases are TGTGCCAGTAGCCCAGGGAAGACCTACGAGCAGTACTTC.